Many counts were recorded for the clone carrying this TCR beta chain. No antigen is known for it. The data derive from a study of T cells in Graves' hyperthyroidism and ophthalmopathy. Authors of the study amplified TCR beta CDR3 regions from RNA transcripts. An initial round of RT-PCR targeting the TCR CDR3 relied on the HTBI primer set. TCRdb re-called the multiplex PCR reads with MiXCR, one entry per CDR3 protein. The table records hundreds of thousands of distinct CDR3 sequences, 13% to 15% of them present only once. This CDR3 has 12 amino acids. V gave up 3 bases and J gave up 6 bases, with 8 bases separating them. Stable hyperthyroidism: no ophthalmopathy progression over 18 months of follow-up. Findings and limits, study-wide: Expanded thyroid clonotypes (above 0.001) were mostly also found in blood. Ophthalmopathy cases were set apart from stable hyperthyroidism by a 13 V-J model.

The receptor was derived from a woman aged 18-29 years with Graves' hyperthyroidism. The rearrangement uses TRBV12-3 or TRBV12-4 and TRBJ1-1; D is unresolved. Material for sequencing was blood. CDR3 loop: CASSFSASEAFF. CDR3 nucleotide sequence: TGTGCCAGCAGTTTCTCGGCCTCTGAAGCTTTCTTT.